The 17 T cell receptor beta chains in this list originate from one sample, sequenced in a study of blood T cells in healthy people across ages. It was with a sample-barcoded 5' primer and a J-beta primer mix that a second PCR of about 6 to 12 cycles was run. TCRdb re-analysed the 5' RACE reads in MiXCR, keeping a single row per CDR3 protein. The table includes over 600,000 distinct CDR3 sequences, about 46% detected once. The specimen sequenced was blood. The receptors come from a man older than 75 in good health.

A few counts support this clonotype. This chain connects TRBV4-1 to TRBJ2-7; D gene uncertain. This CDR3 spans 11 amino acids. Trimming shortened V by 3 bases and J by 3 bases, and 3 bases separated the two germline ends. Per the germline V gene, CDR1 is MGHRA and CDR2 is YSYEKL. The CDR3 sequence: CASSHDYEQYF. As DNA, the CDR3 is TGCGCCAGCAGCCATGACTACGAGCAGTACTTC.

The rearrangement uses TRBV29-1 and TRBJ2-7, with 9 bases fitting TRBD2. Germline assignment: CDR1 SQVTM and CDR2 ANQGSEA. V gave up 0 bases and J gave up 4 bases; unmatched junction bases: 7. The CDR3 covers 15 residues. This chain's CDR3 is CSVEDQRGAQYEQYF. The CDR3 DNA is TGCAGCGTTGAAGATCAGCGGGGGGCTCAGTACGAGCAGTACTTC.

A remark on this clonotype: A much larger clone lies a single base off, so this may be a read error. This chain connects TRBV21-1 to TRBJ2-7; TRBD1, as called in the table, went unchecked against the DNA. TRBV21-1 is a listed pseudogene. The CDR3 is 16 amino acids. CDR3 in DNA: TGTGCCAGCAGCGAACCGGTACAGGGGACTTACTACGAGCAGTACTTC. It encodes CASSEPVQGTYYEQYF.

This clonotype showed up just a few times. The CDR3, as DNA: TGTGCCAGCAGCCCTCGACTCGGCGGGAGTTTCGCAGATACGCAGTATTTT. This sequence encodes CASSPRLGGSFADTQYF. J is TRBJ2-3 and V is TRBV11-3; 7 bases are shared with TRBD2. The V gene end was trimmed by 5 bases and the J gene end by 4 bases; junction bases not matched to a gene: 15. The CDR3 runs 17 residues. Per the germline V gene, CDR1 is SGHNT and CDR2 is YENEEA.

This clonotype was seen a handful of times. J is TRBJ1-2 and V is TRBV7-2; D unclear. The V end lost 5 bases, the J end lost 5 bases, and 9 bases lay between the germline ends. The CDR3 has 12 amino acids. Germline-derived CDR1 and CDR2 are SGHTA and FQGNSA. DNA for the CDR3: TGTGCCAGCAGCCCCGCCGGGTATGGCTACACCTTC. The encoded protein is CASSPAGYGYTF. The full variable domain, with the rest looked up from reference TRBV7-2 and TRBJ1-2, is GAGVSQSPSNKVTEKGKDVELRCDPISGHTALYWYRQSLGQGLEFLIYFQGNSAPDKSGLPSDRFSAERTGGSVSTLTIQRTQQEDSAVYLCASSPAGYGYTFGSGTRLTVV.

This clonotype showed up just a few times. V and J are TRBV7-2 and TRBJ2-1; 10 nucleotides align to TRBD2. There are 17 residues in the CDR3. The V gene end was trimmed by 5 bases and the J gene end by 4 bases; junction bases not matched to a gene: 11. Germline V gives CDR1 SGHTA, CDR2 FQGNSA. Written as DNA, the CDR3 is TGTGCCAGCAGCCCCGGGGCTAGCGGGAGTGTTTACAATGAGCAGTTCTTC. Encoded protein: CASSPGASGSVYNEQFF.

The chain couples TRBV25-1 to TRBJ2-2, with 8 nucleotides matching TRBD1. The CDR3 contains 16 residues. V shed 6 bases, J shed 6 bases, and the junction held 12 bases outside the gene matches. The germline V gene has CDR1 MGHDK and CDR2 SYGVNS. The DNA for the CDR3 is TGTGCCAGCAGAGATCTGAGGACAGGGTACCCCGGGGAGCTGTTTTTT. This encodes CASRDLRTGYPGELFF.

The rearrangement links TRBV20-1 to TRBJ1-6; a weak D match, TRBD1 (5 bases). V lost 3 bases and J lost 5, with 11 bases in between. The length of the CDR3 is 14 residues. The germline V gene encodes CDR1 DFQATT and CDR2 SNEGSKA (reference sequence). CDR3 protein: CSASGDGDNSPLHF. In nucleotides, the CDR3 is TGCAGTGCTAGTGGGGACGGAGATAATTCACCCCTCCACTTT.

The J gene is TRBJ2-2, the V gene TRBV6-2 or TRBV6-3; D is unclear. The V gene lost 3 bases and the J gene lost 5 bases, with 13 bases spanning the gap. Germline CDR1 and CDR2: MNHEY and SVGEGT. The CDR3 loop spans 15 amino acids. The CDR3 reads CASSYAVRNTGELFF. CDR3 nucleotides: TGTGCCAGCAGTTATGCCGTGCGAAATACCGGGGAGCTGTTTTTT.

V and J are TRBV3-1 and TRBJ2-5; the D is unclear. The CDR3 sequence is 14 residues long. The germline V and J ends were trimmed by 0 bases and 4 bases, with 9 bases remaining between them. CDR1 is LGHDT and CDR2 is YNNKEL in the germline V gene (reference sequence). The CDR3 nucleotides are TGTGCCAGCAGCCAAGATCTCTCCGGAGAGACCCAGTACTTC. It yields the protein CASSQDLSGETQYF.

This clonotype was detected only a few times. J is TRBJ2-1 and V is TRBV7-2, with D perhaps TRBD1 (6 bases). The CDR3 sequence is 12 residues long. The germline V gene has CDR1 SGHTA and CDR2 FQGNSA. V was cut by 6 bases and J by 10 bases, with 13 bases left in between. CDR3: CASSTTGSEQFF. The DNA for the CDR3 is TGTGCCAGCAGTACTACAGGGTCAGAGCAGTTCTTC. Full variable domain (missing parts from reference TRBV7-2 and TRBJ2-1): GAGVSQSPSNKVTEKGKDVELRCDPISGHTALYWYRQSLGQGLEFLIYFQGNSAPDKSGLPSDRFSAERTGGSVSTLTIQRTQQEDSAVYLCASSTTGSEQFFGPGTRLTVL.

Note on this clonotype: Compared with germline, one end of the junction differs, possibly owing to a read error. The rearrangement uses TRBV29-1 and TRBJ1-1, with D possibly TRBD1 on 6 matching bases. This CDR3 has 19 amino acids. Germline V lookup: CDR1 SQVTM, CDR2 ANQGSEA. The CDR3: CSVTGVTGIRSNLNTKAFF. CDR3 coding DNA: TGCAGCGTTACAGGTGTAACAGGGATCCGGAGTAATCTGAACACTAAAGCTTTCTTT.

Only a few counts were recorded for this clonotype. This chain joins TRBV6-6 and TRBJ2-1, with unresolved D. This CDR3 comprises 13 residues. The V end was cut by 6 bases, the J end by 5 bases, with 11 bases between. CDR1 is MNHNY and CDR2 is SVGAGI in the germline V gene (reference sequence). CDR3 loop: CASSRDKNNEQFF. The CDR3 DNA reads as TGTGCCAGCAGCCGAGACAAAAACAATGAGCAGTTCTTC.

CDR3 in amino acids: CASSVTGGSANEQFF. The CDR3 DNA sequence: TGTGCCAGCAGCGTGACTGGCGGGAGTGCCAATGAGCAGTTCTTC. The rearrangement uses TRBV9 and TRBJ2-1; TRBD2 aligns across 7 bases. Looked up from germline, CDR1 is SGDLS and CDR2 is YYNGEE. J was trimmed by 6 bases and V by 2 bases; bases with no gene match: 8. This CDR3 spans 15 amino acids.

The chain couples TRBV7-2 to TRBJ1-2; D is possibly TRBD1 (6 bases). The ends were cut back, 3 bases at V and 0 bases at J, with 8 bases in the middle. Per germline, CDR1 SGHTA and CDR2 FQGNSA. The CDR3 spans 14 residues. In DNA, the CDR3 is TGTGCCAGCAGCTTCTGGACAGCTAACTATGGCTACACCTTC. It translates to CASSFWTANYGYTF.

The table lists this clonotype with a count of one. The chain has TRBV5-5 and TRBJ2-5, with TRBD2 as a possible D gene (6 bases). Trimming shortened V by 0 bases and J by 11 bases, and 14 bases separated the two germline ends. CDR3 length: 13 amino acids. In germline, CDR1 is SGHKS, CDR2 YYEKEE (reference sequence). CDR3: CASSLVGSNEQYF. The CDR3 DNA sequence: TGTGCCAGCAGCTTGGTCGGGAGTAATGAGCAGTACTTC.

This clonotype was counted many times. The CDR3: CASSQPTGDQTQYF. The CDR3 DNA follows: TGTGCCAGCAGTCAGCCGACAGGGGATCAGACCCAGTACTTC. This rearrangement joins TRBV28 to TRBJ2-5; 8 bases match TRBD1. The V and J ends lost 5 bases and 6 bases, in that order; junction bases with no gene match: 8. Germline V gene sequence: CDR1 MDHEN, CDR2 SYDVKM. The CDR3 covers 14 residues.